Listed below are T cell receptor beta chains from one sample, sequenced in a study of vaccination effects on CD4 cells after COVID-19. Data came from immunoSEQ multiplex PCR; TCRdb stores just in-frame clones and leaves some out. The table has just under 60,000 clones, under 80% seen once. Antigens for these TCRs are unknown. The sequencing used CD4+ T cells from PBMCs cultured with HCoV-OC43 spike peptides, collected after COVID-19 vaccination. The receptors derive from a human donor who received a COVID-19 vaccine. Both conserved end residues are part of each CDR3. A D gene is named only where the DNA matches it firmly. Where a row states a size, it is once, few, many or the class of an expanded clone; other rows omit it.

j_gene,v_gene,abundance,d_gene,CDR3aa,CDR3nt
TRBJ2-1,TRBV30,.,TRBD1,CAWSVLRGQGWSNEQFF,TGTGCCTGGAGTGTACTTAGGGGACAGGGATGGAGTAATGAGCAGTTCTTC
TRBJ1-5,TRBV20-1,.,.,CSARAQDLQHF,TGCAGTGCTAGAGCACAGGATCTCCAGCATTTT
TRBJ1-1,TRBV5-1,.,.,CASSFDRNTEAFF,TGCGCCAGCAGCTTCGACAGGAACACTGAAGCTTTCTTT
TRBJ1-6,TRBV7-2,.,.,CASSLHFDFNSPLHF,TGTGCCAGCAGCTTACATTTCGATTTTAATTCACCCCTCCACTTT
TRBJ2-1,TRBV5-4,.,TRBD1,CATTGRITFSYNEQFF,TGTGCCACGACAGGGCGAATAACCTTCTCCTACAATGAGCAGTTCTTC
TRBJ2-1,TRBV5-8,.,TRBD2,CASPSLGTSGGDNEQFF,TGTGCCAGCCCCTCCCTAGGGACTAGCGGGGGAGACAATGAGCAGTTCTTC
TRBJ2-5,TRBV4-1,.,.,CASSHHREFETQYF,TGCGCCAGCAGCCATCACAGGGAATTTGAGACCCAGTACTTC
TRBJ2-4,TRBV7-2,.,.,CASSQGVGGPQNIQYF,TGTGCCAGCAGCCAAGGGGTAGGGGGGCCACAAAACATTCAGTACTTC
TRBJ2-1,TRBV4-1,.,TRBD2,CASSRTSGGANEQFF,TGCGCCAGCAGCCGAACTAGCGGGGGGGCCAATGAGCAGTTCTTC
TRBJ2-2,TRBV10-1,few,.,CASSDAGAANTGELFF,TGCGCCAGCAGTGATGCCGGGGCAGCGAACACCGGGGAGCTGTTTTTT
TRBJ2-4,TRBV4-2,.,.,CASSQLPGQTLAKNIQYF,TGTGCCAGCAGCCAGTTACCGGGACAAACACTAGCCAAAAACATTCAGTACTTC
TRBJ1-2,TRBV7-6,.,TRBD1,CASSLAPATGVDGYTF,TGTGCCAGCAGCTTAGCCCCGGCAACAGGGGTGGATGGCTACACCTTC
TRBJ1-1,TRBV5-1,medium-sized,.,CASSAGPSNTEAFF,TGCGCCAGCAGCGCCGGTCCCTCGAACACTGAAGCTTTCTTT
TRBJ2-3,TRBV29-1,.,.,CSVSLRLLEGDTQYF,TGCAGCGTTAGCCTAAGACTACTCGAAGGAGATACGCAGTATTTT
TRBJ1-1,TRBV7-9,few,TRBD1,CASSLRKDRGLFGDTEAFF,TGTGCCAGCAGCTTAAGGAAGGACAGGGGGCTGTTCGGGGACACTGAAGCTTTCTTT
TRBJ1-2,TRBV3-1/TRBV3-2,.,.,CASSQADAGRGGYTF,TGTGCCAGCAGCCAAGCTGACGCAGGTAGAGGCGGCTACACCTTC
TRBJ1-2,TRBV24-1,once,.,CATSDLDTHGYTF,TGTGCCACCAGTGACCTGGACACGCATGGCTACACCTTC
TRBJ1-5,TRBV3-1/TRBV3-2,few,.,CASSQGGGQPQHF,TGTGCCAGCAGCCAAGGGGGTGGACAGCCCCAGCATTTT
TRBJ1-6,TRBV3-1/TRBV3-2,.,.,CASSHDSYNSPLHF,TGTGCCAGCAGCCACGACAGCTATAATTCACCCCTCCACTTT
TRBJ1-1,TRBV4-1,few,TRBD1,CASSRAGTGITNTEAFF,TGCGCCAGCAGCCGAGCCGGGACAGGGATTACGAACACTGAAGCTTTCTTT